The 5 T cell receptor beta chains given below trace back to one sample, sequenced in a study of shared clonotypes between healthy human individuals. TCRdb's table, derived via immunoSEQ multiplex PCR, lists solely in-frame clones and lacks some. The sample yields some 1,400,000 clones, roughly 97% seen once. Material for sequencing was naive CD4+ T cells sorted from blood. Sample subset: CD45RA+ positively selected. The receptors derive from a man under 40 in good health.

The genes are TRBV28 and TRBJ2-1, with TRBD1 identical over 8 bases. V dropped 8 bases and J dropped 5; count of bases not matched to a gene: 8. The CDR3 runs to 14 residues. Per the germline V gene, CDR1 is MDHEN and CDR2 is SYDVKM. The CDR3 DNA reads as TGTGCCAGCCCAGGGGGCGGAGACGACAATGAGCAGTTCTTC. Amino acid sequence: CASPGGGDDNEQFF.

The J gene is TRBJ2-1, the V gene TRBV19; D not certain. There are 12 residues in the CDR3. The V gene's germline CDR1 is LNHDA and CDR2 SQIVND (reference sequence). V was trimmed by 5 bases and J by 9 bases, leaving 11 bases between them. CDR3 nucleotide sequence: TGTGCCAGTAGTCGGTCCAGCGCTGAGCAGTTCTTC. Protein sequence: CASSRSSAEQFF.

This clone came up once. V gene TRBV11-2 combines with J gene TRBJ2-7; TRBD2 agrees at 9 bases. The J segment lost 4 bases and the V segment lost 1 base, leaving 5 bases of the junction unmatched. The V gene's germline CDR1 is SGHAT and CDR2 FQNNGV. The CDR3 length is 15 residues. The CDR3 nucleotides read TGTGCCAGCAGCTTAGGGCTAGCGGGAAGATACGAGCAGTACTTC. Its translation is CASSLGLAGRYEQYF.

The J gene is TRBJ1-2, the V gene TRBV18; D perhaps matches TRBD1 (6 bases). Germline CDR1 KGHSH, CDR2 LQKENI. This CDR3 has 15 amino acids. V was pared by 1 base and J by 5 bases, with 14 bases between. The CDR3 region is CASSPQQGAPYGYTF. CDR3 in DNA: TGTGCCAGCTCACCACAACAGGGAGCTCCTTATGGCTACACCTTC.

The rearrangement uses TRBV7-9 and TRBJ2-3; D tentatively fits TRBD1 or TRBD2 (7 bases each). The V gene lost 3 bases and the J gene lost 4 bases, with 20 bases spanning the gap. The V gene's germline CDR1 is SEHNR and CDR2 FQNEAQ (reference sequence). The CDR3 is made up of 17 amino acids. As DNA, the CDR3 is TGTGCCAGCAGCTTTCGGCCAGGGGAGGGGGCCCCAGATACGCAGTATTTT. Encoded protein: CASSFRPGEGAPDTQYF.